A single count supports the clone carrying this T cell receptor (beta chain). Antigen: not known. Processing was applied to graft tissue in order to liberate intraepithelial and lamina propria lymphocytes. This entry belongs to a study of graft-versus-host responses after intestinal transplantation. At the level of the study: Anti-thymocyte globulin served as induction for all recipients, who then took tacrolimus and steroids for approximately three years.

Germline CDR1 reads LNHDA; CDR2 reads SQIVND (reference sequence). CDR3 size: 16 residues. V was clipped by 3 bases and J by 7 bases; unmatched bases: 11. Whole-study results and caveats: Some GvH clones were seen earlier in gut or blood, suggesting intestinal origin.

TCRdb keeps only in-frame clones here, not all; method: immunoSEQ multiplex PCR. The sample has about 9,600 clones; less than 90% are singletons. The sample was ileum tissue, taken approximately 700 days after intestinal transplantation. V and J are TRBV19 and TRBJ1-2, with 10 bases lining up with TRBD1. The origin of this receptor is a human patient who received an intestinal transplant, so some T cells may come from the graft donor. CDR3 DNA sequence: TGTGCCAGTAGTATGGACGGACAGGGGGAAAGAGGTGGCTACACCTTC. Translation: CASSMDGQGERGGYTF.